The 32 T cell receptor beta chains listed next were all sequenced from one sample in a study of blood T cell repertoires in COVID-19. Profiling relied on immunoSEQ multiplex PCR, and the TCRdb table lists in-frame clones only, not all of them. The sample lists approximately 300,000 clones; 75% to 95% were seen once. The sequencing input was peripheral blood. Receptors were obtained from a woman aged 30 to 39 with COVID-19, enrolled during active disease.

The chain uses TRBV5-6 and TRBJ1-1; 8 positions match TRBD1. The trim removed 2 bases at V and 5 bases at J, leaving 5 bases unmatched. Germline-derived CDR1 and CDR2 are SGHDT and YYEEEE. The CDR3 loop spans 14 amino acids. The CDR3 nucleotides are TGTGCCAGCAGCTTCAGGGGGCGATTGACTGAAGCTTTCTTT. Residues: CASSFRGRLTEAFF.

The gene calls are TRBV7-9 and TRBJ1-1, with D possibly being TRBD1 (5 bases). Trimming removed 5 bases from V and 11 bases from J, with 18 bases in between. The CDR3 runs to 13 residues. Germline values: CDR1 SEHNR, CDR2 FQNEAQ (reference sequence). CDR3 protein: CASSLGTPAAAFF. The CDR3 bases are TGTGCCAGCAGCCTCGGGACTCCGGCGGCCGCTTTCTTT.

V is TRBV14 and J is TRBJ2-5; 12 nucleotides match TRBD2. Germline-derived CDR1 and CDR2 are SGHDN and FVKESK. The junction had 7 bases not matched to a gene; V was cut back by 4 bases and J by 7 bases. This CDR3 region has 15 residues. The CDR3 region is CASSPSGRAILTQYF. CDR3 sequence (DNA): TGTGCCAGCAGCCCTAGCGGGAGGGCCATATTGACCCAGTACTTC.

CDR3 sequence (DNA): TGTGCCAGCAGCTTAATTAGAGGAGGCTCCTACAATGAGCAGTTCTTC. Its protein is CASSLIRGGSYNEQFF. The genes are TRBV11-2 and TRBJ2-1; D perhaps matches TRBD2 (5 bases). V was cut by 2 bases and J by 0 bases, with 11 bases left in between. Germline CDR1 and CDR2: SGHAT and FQNNGV. The CDR3 length is 16 residues.

The chain carries TRBV7-9 and TRBJ2-7, with 13 positions matching TRBD2. Germline CDR1 is SEHNR and CDR2 is FQNEAQ (reference sequence). V shed 5 bases and J 0 bases; nucleotides not matched to a gene: 4. This CDR3 has 16 amino acids. CDR3: CASSDRTSGSSYEQYF. The DNA for the CDR3 is TGTGCCAGCAGCGACAGGACTAGCGGGAGCTCCTACGAGCAGTACTTC.

The chain carries TRBV5-4 and TRBJ2-7; 16 bases fit TRBD2. This CDR3 spans 18 amino acids. The germline V gene has CDR1 SGHNT and CDR2 YYREEE (reference sequence). V was clipped by 0 bases and J by 6 bases; unmatched bases: 9. CDR3 in amino acids: CASSLVKGLAGGPSEQYF. CDR3 bases: TGTGCCAGCAGCTTGGTCAAGGGACTAGCGGGAGGGCCGAGCGAGCAGTACTTC.

This rearrangement joins TRBV7-2 to TRBJ2-1, with 9 bases matching TRBD1. The V and J ends lost 5 bases and 7 bases, in that order; junction bases with no gene match: 15. The V gene's germline CDR1 is SGHTA and CDR2 FQGNSA. This CDR3 has 17 residues. CDR3: CASSIRTGARSTNEQFF. CDR3 nucleotide sequence: TGTGCCAGCAGCATACGGACAGGGGCGAGGTCTACAAATGAGCAGTTCTTC.

This chain connects TRBV6-2 or TRBV6-3 to TRBJ1-5; D not certain. Germline loops: CDR1 MNHEY, CDR2 SVGEGT. This CDR3 region has 15 residues. The V end lost 2 bases, the J end lost 7 bases, and 15 bases lay between the germline ends. The CDR3 nucleotides are TGTGCCAGCAGTTACAGGTCCCGGGTGAACCAGCCCCAGCATTTT. It specifies CASSYRSRVNQPQHF.

The chain joins TRBV7-2 to TRBJ2-7, with 9 bases matching TRBD1. Germline loops: CDR1 SGHTA, CDR2 FQGNSA. The V and J ends lost 5 bases and 3 bases, in that order; junction bases with no gene match: 8. The CDR3 loop spans 15 amino acids. As DNA, the CDR3 is TGTGCCAGCAGCGCAAGGACAGGGGCCCTCTACGAGCAGTACTTC. This translates into CASSARTGALYEQYF.

The genes are TRBV2 and TRBJ1-6, with 7 bases aligning to TRBD1. The J segment lost 10 bases and the V segment lost 1 base, leaving 4 bases of the junction unmatched. Germline V CDR1 and CDR2: SNHLY, FYNNEI. There are 14 residues in the CDR3. The CDR3 reads CASSEEGGLSPLHF. DNA of the CDR3: TGTGCCAGCAGTGAAGAAGGGGGCCTGTCACCCCTCCACTTT.

The gene calls are TRBV3-1 (or the pseudogene TRBV3-2) and TRBJ2-1; perhaps TRBD1 as D (7 bases). CDR3 length: 16 amino acids. Trimming took 4 bases from V and 0 from J, leaving 13 bases between them. CDR1 is LGHDT and CDR2 is YNNKEL in the germline V gene (reference sequence). In DNA form, the CDR3 reads TGTGCCAGCAGCCGGAGGGCAGGGGGCTCCTACAATGAGCAGTTCTTC. It encodes CASSRRAGGSYNEQFF.

This clone was detected only a few times. The rearrangement joins TRBV12-3 or TRBV12-4 to TRBJ2-1; 10 positions agree with TRBD1. V lost 3 bases and J lost 16; bases outside the gene matches: 6. The CDR3 is 12 amino acids. CDR3 amino acids: CASSFGQGVGFF. The CDR3 DNA reads as TGTGCCAGCAGTTTCGGACAGGGGGTGGGTTTCTTC.

J is TRBJ1-5 and V is TRBV19; no reliable D call. V shed 3 bases and J shed 2 bases, with 14 bases lying between them. CDR3 length equals 16 residues. From germline, CDR1 is LNHDA and CDR2 SQIVND (reference sequence). This CDR3 is CASSILSGSGNQPQHF. The CDR3 region has the DNA TGTGCCAGTAGTATTTTGTCGGGGTCGGGCAATCAGCCCCAGCATTTT.

This clone was seen a handful of times. This chain joins TRBV20-1 and TRBJ1-2, with D hard to call. Germline V gives CDR1 DFQATT, CDR2 SNEGSKA (reference sequence). V lost 6 bases and J lost 5, with 7 bases in between. This CDR3 contains 10 residues. CDR3 region: CSAPTYGYTF. The CDR3 DNA reads as TGCAGTGCCCCGACATATGGCTACACCTTC.

The gene calls are TRBV5-1 and TRBJ2-3; D might be TRBD2 (5 bases). Trimming stripped 5 bases from V and 0 bases from J, with 13 bases between. The CDR3 loop spans 15 amino acids. Germline-derived CDR1 and CDR2 are SGHRS and YFSETQ. The CDR3 nucleotides read TGCGCCAGCAGAGGGCGGGCCTCTAGCACAGATACGCAGTATTTT. This translates into CASRGRASSTDTQYF.

The chain links TRBV2 to TRBJ2-5; possibly TRBD2 for D (6 bases). The CDR3 length is 15 residues. V gave up 6 bases and J gave up 7 bases, with 21 bases separating them. From germline, CDR1 is SNHLY and CDR2 FYNNEI. The CDR3 here is CASRPASVSGRTQYF. The CDR3 nucleotides read TGTGCCAGCAGACCCGCCTCGGTTAGCGGTCGGACCCAGTACTTC.

This chain uses TRBV30 with TRBJ1-2; 7 bases fit TRBD1. Looked up from germline, CDR1 is GTSNPN and CDR2 is SVGIG (reference sequence). Unmatched junction bases numbered 8, after V lost 2 bases and J lost 5 bases. This CDR3 has 14 amino acids. CDR3 nucleotides: TGTGCCTGGAGTACCCCGGCAGGGGGATATGGCTACACCTTC. Translation gives CAWSTPAGGYGYTF.

The genes are TRBV19 and TRBJ1-5; 10 nucleotides agree with TRBD1. Looked up from germline, CDR1 is LNHDA and CDR2 is SQIVND (reference sequence). The CDR3 sequence is 15 residues long. Losses at the gene ends were 5 bases for V and 3 bases for J; bases not matched to a gene: 4. CDR3 DNA: TGTGCCAGTAGTGGGGACAGGGGATTCAATCAGCCCCAGCATTTT. Protein product: CASSGDRGFNQPQHF.

The chain couples TRBV5-4 to TRBJ2-7; TRBD1 agrees at 10 bases. Trimming removed 0 bases from V and 2 bases from J; junction bases left unmatched: 2. CDR1 and CDR2 (germline): SGHNT, YYREEE (reference sequence). The CDR3 consists of 15 residues. In DNA form, the CDR3 reads TGTGCCAGCAGCTTGGGGGGACAGGGGACCTACGAGCAGTACTTC. This sequence encodes CASSLGGQGTYEQYF.

The CDR3 region has the DNA TGTGCCAGCAGGGCGGGGCCGGGACAGATCTACAATGAGCAGTTCTTC. Protein: CASRAGPGQIYNEQFF. J is TRBJ2-1 and V is TRBV27, with D possibly matching TRBD1 (7 bases). Trimming left V 6 bases short and J 3 bases short, with 18 bases between. The CDR3 covers 16 residues. Germline V gene lookup returns CDR1 MNHEY and CDR2 SMNVEV (reference sequence).

V is TRBV19 and J is TRBJ1-1; tentatively, D is TRBD1 (6 bases). Germline V gene data show CDR1 as LNHDA and CDR2 as SQIVND (reference sequence). V was clipped by 4 bases and J by 4 bases, with 13 bases between them. The CDR3 is made up of 14 amino acids. The CDR3 here is CASSSPEGGTEAFF. In DNA, the CDR3 is TGTGCCAGTAGTAGTCCGGAAGGGGGCACTGAAGCTTTCTTT.

The chain carries TRBV27 and TRBJ1-5; 7 nucleotides match TRBD1. CDR1 MNHEY and CDR2 SMNVEV come from the germline V gene (reference sequence). The CDR3 is 15 residues long. J gave up 5 bases and V 6 bases, and 10 bases lay outside the gene matches. CDR3: CASSQNRGEDQPQHF. CDR3 bases: TGTGCCAGCAGCCAAAACAGGGGAGAAGATCAGCCCCAGCATTTT.

The rearrangement uses TRBV7-2 and TRBJ1-3; a weak D match, TRBD1 (6 bases). V shed 6 bases and J shed 4 bases, with 13 bases lying between them. This CDR3 comprises 14 residues. Germline-derived CDR1 and CDR2 are SGHTA and FQGNSA. The DNA of the CDR3 is TGTGCCAGCAGGCCCCCGGGACAAGGAAACACCATATATTTT. Translated: CASRPPGQGNTIYF.

The chain employs TRBV9 and TRBJ2-1, with TRBD2 identical over 11 bases. The germline V gene has CDR1 SGDLS and CDR2 YYNGEE. The CDR3 has 17 residues. Losses at the gene ends were 0 bases for V and 0 bases for J; bases not matched to a gene: 2. This CDR3 reads CASSVEGLADSYNEQFF. The CDR3 DNA sequence: TGTGCCAGCAGCGTAGAGGGACTAGCGGACTCCTACAATGAGCAGTTCTTC.

The J gene is TRBJ1-2, the V gene TRBV5-1, with TRBD1 as a possible D gene (6 bases). Germline V lookup: CDR1 SGHRS, CDR2 YFSETQ. V shed 0 bases and J shed 2 bases, with 11 bases lying between them. CDR3 length equals 15 residues. CDR3 nucleotides: TGCGCCAGCAGCTTGGAAGGGACAAAGAACTATGGCTACACCTTC. Residues: CASSLEGTKNYGYTF.

The chain combines TRBV10-1 with TRBJ1-1, with D tentatively TRBD1 (5 bases). V lost 5 bases, J lost 4 bases, and 11 bases lay in between. The CDR3 spans 13 residues. Germline CDR1 is WNHNN and CDR2 is SYGVQD (reference sequence). CDR3 protein: CASSPRGGTEAFF. The CDR3 coding sequence is TGCGCCAGCAGTCCTCGGGGGGGCACTGAAGCTTTCTTT.

The chain uses TRBV4-1 and TRBJ2-1; D is perhaps TRBD1 (6 bases). Germline lookup yields CDR1 MGHRA and CDR2 YSYEKL. This CDR3 has 14 amino acids. Trimming shortened V by 0 bases and J by 9 bases, and 12 bases separated the two germline ends. DNA of the CDR3: TGCGCCAGCAGCCAAGAGGGCCAGACAGGTGAGCAGTTCTTC. Translated, it gives CASSQEGQTGEQFF.

The chain has TRBV30 and TRBJ2-1; 11 bases fit TRBD1. Trimming at V came to 0 bases and at J to 5 bases, leaving 6 bases not matched to a gene. The germline gives CDR1 GTSNPN, CDR2 SVGIG (reference sequence). This CDR3 is 16 amino acids long. CDR3 sequence reads: CAWSVGDRGTDNEQFF. CDR3 DNA: TGTGCCTGGAGTGTAGGGGACAGGGGGACCGACAATGAGCAGTTCTTC.

The J gene is TRBJ2-5, the V gene TRBV5-8; the match to TRBD1 covers 10 bases. Germline V gene lookup returns CDR1 SGHTS and CDR2 YDEGEE. This CDR3 contains 17 residues. V gave up 4 bases and J gave up 4 bases; unmatched junction bases: 13. CDR3 DNA: TGTGCCAGCAGCCGGAATATGGGGACAGGGGTAGCAGAGACCCAGTACTTC. Its protein is CASSRNMGTGVAETQYF.

The rearrangement joins TRBV7-9 to TRBJ1-1; D is unresolved. The germline V gene has CDR1 SEHNR and CDR2 FQNEAQ (reference sequence). The CDR3 is 14 amino acids. Trimming took 3 bases from V and 1 from J, leaving 9 bases between them. As DNA, the CDR3 is TGTGCCAGCAGCTTTTCTCCCGGGAACACTGAAGCTTTCTTT. It yields the protein CASSFSPGNTEAFF.

As for this clone: One end of the junction does not line up with germline, which may come from a read error. The CDR3 loop is CATSRAGDRTGAFF. The DNA of the CDR3 is TGTGCCACCAGCAGAGCAGGGGACAGAACTGGAGCTTTCTTT. V is TRBV15 and J is TRBJ1-1; 7 nucleotides line up with TRBD1. CDR1 LNHNV and CDR2 YYDKDF come from the germline V gene (reference sequence). The length of the CDR3 is 14 residues.

V usage is TRBV6-2 or TRBV6-3 and J usage is TRBJ1-4, with D hard to call. This CDR3 comprises 16 residues. Germline V gives CDR1 MNHEY, CDR2 SVGEGT. Trimming pared 0 bases from V and 0 bases from J, leaving 8 bases between. The CDR3 here is CASSYSGIATNEKLFF. CDR3 DNA: TGTGCCAGCAGTTACTCGGGCATAGCAACTAATGAAAAACTGTTTTTT.